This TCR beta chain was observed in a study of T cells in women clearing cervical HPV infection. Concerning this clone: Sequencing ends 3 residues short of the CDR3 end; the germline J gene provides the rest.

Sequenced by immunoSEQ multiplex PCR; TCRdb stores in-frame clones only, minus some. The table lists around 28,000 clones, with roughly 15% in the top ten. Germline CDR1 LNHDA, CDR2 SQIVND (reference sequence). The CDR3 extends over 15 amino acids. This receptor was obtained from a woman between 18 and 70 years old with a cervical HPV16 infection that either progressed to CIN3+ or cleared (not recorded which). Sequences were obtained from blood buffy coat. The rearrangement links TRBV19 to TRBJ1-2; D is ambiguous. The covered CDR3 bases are TGTGCCAGTAGTATAGGACTAGACCCAAGGAATGAC. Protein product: CASSIGLDPRND. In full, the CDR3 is CASSIGLDPRNDYTF. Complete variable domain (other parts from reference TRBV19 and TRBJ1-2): DGGITQSPKYLFRKEGQNVTLSCEQNLNHDAMYWYRQDPGQGLRLIYYSQIVNDFQKGDIAEGYSVSREKKESFPLTVTSAQKNPTAFYLCASSIGLDPRNDYTFGSGTRLTVV.